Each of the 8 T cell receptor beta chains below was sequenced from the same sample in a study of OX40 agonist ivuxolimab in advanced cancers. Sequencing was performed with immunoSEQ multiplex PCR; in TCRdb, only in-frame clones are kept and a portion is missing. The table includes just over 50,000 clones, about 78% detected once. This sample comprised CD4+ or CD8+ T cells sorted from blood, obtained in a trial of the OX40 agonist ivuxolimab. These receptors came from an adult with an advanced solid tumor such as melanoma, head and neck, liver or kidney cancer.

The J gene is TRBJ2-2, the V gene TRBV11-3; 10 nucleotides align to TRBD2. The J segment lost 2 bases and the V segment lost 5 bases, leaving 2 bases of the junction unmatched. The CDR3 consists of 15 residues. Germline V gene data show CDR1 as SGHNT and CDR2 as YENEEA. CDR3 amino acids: CASSRTSGNTGELFF. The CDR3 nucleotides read TGTGCCAGCAGCCGGACTAGCGGTAACACCGGGGAGCTGTTTTTT.

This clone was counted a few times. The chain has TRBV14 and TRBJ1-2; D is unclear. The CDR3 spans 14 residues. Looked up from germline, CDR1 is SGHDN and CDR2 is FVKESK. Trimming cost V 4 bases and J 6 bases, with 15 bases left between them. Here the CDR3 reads CASSLNVGPNGYTF. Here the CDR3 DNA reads TGTGCCAGCAGCCTGAATGTAGGGCCCAATGGCTACACCTTC.

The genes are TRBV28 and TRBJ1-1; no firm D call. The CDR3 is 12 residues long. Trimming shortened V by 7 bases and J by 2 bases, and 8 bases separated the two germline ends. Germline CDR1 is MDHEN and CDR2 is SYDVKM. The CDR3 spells CASKTVNTEAFF. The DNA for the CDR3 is TGTGCCAGCAAAACAGTTAACACTGAAGCTTTCTTT.

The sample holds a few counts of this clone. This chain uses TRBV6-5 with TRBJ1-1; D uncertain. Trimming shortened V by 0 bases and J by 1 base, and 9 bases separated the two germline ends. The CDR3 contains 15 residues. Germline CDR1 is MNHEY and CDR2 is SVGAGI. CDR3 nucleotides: TGTGCCAGCAGTTACTCGACGTCAGGGAACACTGAAGCTTTCTTT. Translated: CASSYSTSGNTEAFF.

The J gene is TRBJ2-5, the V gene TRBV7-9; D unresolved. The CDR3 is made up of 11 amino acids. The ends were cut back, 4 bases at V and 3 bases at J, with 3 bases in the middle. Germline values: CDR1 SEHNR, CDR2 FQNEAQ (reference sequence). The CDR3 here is CASSSKETQYF. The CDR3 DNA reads TGTGCCAGCAGCTCAAAAGAGACCCAGTACTTC.

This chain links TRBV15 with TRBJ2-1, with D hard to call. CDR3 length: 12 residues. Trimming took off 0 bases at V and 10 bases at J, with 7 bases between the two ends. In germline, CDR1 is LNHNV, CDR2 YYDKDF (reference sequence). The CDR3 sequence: CATSRDQGEQFF. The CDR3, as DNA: TGTGCCACCAGCAGAGACCAAGGGGAGCAGTTCTTC.

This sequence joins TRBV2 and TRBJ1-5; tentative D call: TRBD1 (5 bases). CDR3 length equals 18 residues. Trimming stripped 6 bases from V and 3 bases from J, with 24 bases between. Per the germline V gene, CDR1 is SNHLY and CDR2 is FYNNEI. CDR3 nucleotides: TGTGCCAGCAGCCCCACCCCGAGGCAGGGAAGTCTCAATCAGCCCCAGCATTTT. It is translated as CASSPTPRQGSLNQPQHF.

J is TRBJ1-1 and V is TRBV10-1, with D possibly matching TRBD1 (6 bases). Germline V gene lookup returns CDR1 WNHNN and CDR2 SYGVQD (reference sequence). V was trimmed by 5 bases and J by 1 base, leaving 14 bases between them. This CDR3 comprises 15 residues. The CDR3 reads CASSRDTGGNTEAFF. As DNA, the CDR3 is TGCGCCAGCAGTCGGGACACCGGGGGGAACACTGAAGCTTTCTTT.